Presented here are 21 T cell receptor beta chains from one specimen sequenced in a study of post-analysis software for immune sequencing data. Study-level findings and limits: Five TRBV segments were significantly more frequent in patients than in controls. TRBV5-6, TRBV5-1 and TRBV20-1 were among these segments.

The TCR beta cDNA libraries carried unique molecular identifiers. TCRdb re-called the PCR reads with MiXCR, one entry per CDR3 protein. The table has roughly 870,000 distinct CDR3 sequences, roughly 50% seen once. Which antigens these TCRs recognize remains unknown. Sequencing was done on a sample of blood. All receptors derive from a girl aged 5-17 years with multiple sclerosis.

This clonotype was seen a handful of times. The V call is TRBV29-1, the J call TRBJ2-7; 8 bases line up with TRBD1. V was pared by 6 bases and J by 5 bases, with 3 bases of the junction left unmatched. Per germline, CDR1 SQVTM and CDR2 ANQGSEA. This CDR3 has 11 amino acids. The CDR3, as DNA: TGCAGCGTAAGGACAGGGAACGAGCAGTACTTC. Its translation: CSVRTGNEQYF.

The rearrangement links TRBV10-3 to TRBJ2-5; D unclear. CDR1 ENHRY and CDR2 SYGVKD come from the germline V gene. With 3 bases removed from V and 0 bases from J, the gap between germline ends came to 14 bases. The CDR3 contains 16 residues. The CDR3 DNA reads as TGTGCCATCAGTGAAGGACCCGAGCGTTACCAAGAGACCCAGTACTTC. Translated: CAISEGPERYQETQYF.

The V call is TRBV5-1, the J call TRBJ1-2; 8 bases map to TRBD1. The CDR3 contains 14 residues. From germline, CDR1 is SGHRS and CDR2 YFSETQ. The trim removed 3 bases at V and 6 bases at J, leaving 7 bases unmatched. CDR3 in amino acids: CASSWVDREHGYTF. In DNA, the CDR3 is TGCGCCAGCAGCTGGGTGGACAGGGAGCATGGCTACACCTTC.

The rearrangement joins TRBV7-2 to TRBJ2-4; D might be TRBD1 (6 bases). The J call is in doubt because the DNA end fits TRBJ2-7 better. This CDR3 has 14 amino acids. Germline-derived CDR1 and CDR2 are SGHTA and FQGNSA. The CDR3, as DNA: TGTGCCAGCAGCTTCCGGGACATTCCCTCCGAGCAGTACTTC. Amino acids: CASSFRDIPSEQYF.

The chain couples TRBV3-1 to TRBJ2-5; TRBD2 agrees at 9 bases. CDR1 LGHDT and CDR2 YNNKEL come from the germline V gene (reference sequence). The length of the CDR3 is 15 residues. V was pared by 2 bases and J by 6 bases, with 7 bases of the junction left unmatched. CDR3 sequence reads: CASSQRLAERKTQYF. DNA for the CDR3: TGTGCCAGCAGCCAAAGACTAGCGGAGAGAAAGACCCAGTACTTC.

The chain's CDR3 is CASSLRLVAKNIQYF. The CDR3 nucleotides are TGTGCCAGCAGCTTGCGACTGGTAGCCAAAAACATTCAGTACTTC. V gene TRBV11-2 combines with J gene TRBJ2-4; D is uncertain. With 3 bases removed from V and 0 bases from J, the gap between germline ends came to 9 bases. CDR1 is SGHAT, CDR2 FQNNGV, per germline. The CDR3 is 15 residues long. The variable domain in full, with the rest retrieved from reference TRBV11-2 and TRBJ2-4, is EAGVAQSPRYKIIEKRQSVAFWCNPISGHATLYWYQQILGQGPKLLIQFQNNGVVDDSQLPKDRFSAERLKGVDSTLKIQPAKLEDSAVYLCASSLRLVAKNIQYFGAGTRLSVL.

This clonotype was recorded once. V is TRBV7-6 and J is TRBJ2-1, with D possibly matching TRBD2 (5 bases). V was shortened by 5 bases and J by 7 bases, with 9 bases between the two germline ends. In germline, CDR1 is SGHVS, CDR2 FNYEAQ. The CDR3 has 12 amino acids. Written as DNA, the CDR3 is TGTGCCAGCAGCCATAGCGAAAATGAGCAGTTCTTC. This gives the protein CASSHSENEQFF.

This chain connects TRBV7-6 to TRBJ2-5; TRBD2 matches at 11 bases. CDR3 length: 16 amino acids. V lost 6 bases and J lost 4; bases outside the gene matches: 10. Germline lookup yields CDR1 SGHVS and CDR2 FNYEAQ. The DNA for the CDR3 is TGTGCCAGCAGAGCTAGCGGGGGGCCGTTGGGAGAGACCCAGTACTTC. Residues: CASRASGGPLGETQYF. Together with reference TRBV7-6 and TRBJ2-5, the CDR3 gives the full variable domain: GAGVSQSPRYKVTKRGQDVALRCDPISGHVSLYWYRQALGQGPEFLTYFNYEAQQDKSGLPNDRFSAERPEGSISTLTIQRTEQRDSAMYRCASRASGGPLGETQYFGPGTRLLVL.

The V and J genes are TRBV9 and TRBJ2-7; 8 positions agree with TRBD2. The germline V gene encodes CDR1 SGDLS and CDR2 YYNGEE. The CDR3 has 13 amino acids. V dropped 0 bases and J dropped 6; count of bases not matched to a gene: 2. CDR3 nucleotide sequence: TGTGCCAGCAGCGTAGGCCTAGCGGGCGAGCAGTACTTC. This encodes CASSVGLAGEQYF.

This clonotype has only a few counts. The V gene is TRBV29-1, the J gene TRBJ1-2, with D hard to call. V lost 4 bases and J lost 8, with 20 bases in between. Germline-derived CDR1 and CDR2 are SQVTM and ANQGSEA. CDR3 length equals 14 residues. The CDR3 region has the DNA TGCAGCGTTGGGGTGAGAGCTTCAAAGTACGGCTACACCTTC. Protein: CSVGVRASKYGYTF.

The J gene is TRBJ2-1, the V gene TRBV15; D is uncertain. This CDR3 comprises 13 residues. The germline CDR1 and CDR2 sequences are LNHNV and YYDKDF (reference sequence). Trimming took 1 base from V and 9 from J, leaving 10 bases between them. CDR3 coding DNA: TGTGCCACCAGCAGAGCTCAAGACCGTGAGCAGTTCTTC. It encodes CATSRAQDREQFF.

In nucleotides, the CDR3 is TGTGCCAGCAGGTCCACCGGGGCACATGAGCAGTTCTTC. It yields the protein CASRSTGAHEQFF. The chain combines TRBV7-6 with TRBJ2-1; D possibly matches TRBD1 or TRBD2 (5 bases each). CDR3 length: 13 amino acids. Germline V CDR1 and CDR2: SGHVS, FNYEAQ. Trimming shortened V by 6 bases and J by 8 bases, and 14 bases separated the two germline ends.

This rearrangement joins TRBV5-1 to TRBJ2-5; TRBD2 matches at 11 bases. V was clipped by 1 base and J by 2 bases; unmatched bases: 4. Germline CDR1 and CDR2: SGHRS and YFSETQ. The CDR3 has 16 amino acids. The CDR3 DNA reads as TGCGCCAGCAGCTTGTATGCTAGCGGGGGGCAAGAGACCCAGTACTTC. It encodes CASSLYASGGQETQYF.

The J gene is TRBJ2-3, the V gene TRBV15, with 12 bases matching TRBD2. The CDR3 runs to 18 residues. The germline CDR1 and CDR2 sequences are LNHNV and YYDKDF (reference sequence). V lost 0 bases and J lost 2; bases outside the gene matches: 6. The CDR3 protein is CATSRDRLAGGYTDTQYF. In DNA form, the CDR3 reads TGTGCCACCAGCAGAGATCGGCTAGCGGGAGGGTACACAGATACGCAGTATTTT.

This clonotype was observed a few times. The genes are TRBV9 and TRBJ2-2; D unclear. The CDR3 sequence is 13 residues long. CDR1 is SGDLS and CDR2 is YYNGEE in the germline V gene. The germline V and J ends were trimmed by 1 base and 3 bases, with 4 bases remaining between them. The CDR3 sequence: CASSVQDTGELFF. CDR3 bases: TGTGCCAGCAGCGTACAGGACACCGGGGAGCTGTTTTTT.

J is TRBJ2-1 and V is TRBV7-9; possibly TRBD1 for D (5 bases). V shed 4 bases and J shed 2 bases, with 9 bases lying between them. Germline-derived CDR1 and CDR2 are SEHNR and FQNEAQ (reference sequence). The CDR3 covers 14 residues. DNA for the CDR3: TGTGCCAGCAGCTGGGCGGACACCTACAATGAGCAGTTCTTC. It is translated as CASSWADTYNEQFF.

This clonotype was counted between two and nine times. The CDR3 DNA reads as TGCAGTGCTAGCGGGTTTACACCAGAGACCCAGTACTTC. This gives the protein CSASGFTPETQYF. The chain recombines TRBV20-1 with TRBJ2-5; D gene unclear. V shed 3 bases and J shed 4 bases, with 12 bases lying between them. The CDR3 spans 13 residues. Looked up from germline, CDR1 is DFQATT and CDR2 is SNEGSKA (reference sequence).

The gene calls are TRBV12-3 or TRBV12-4 and TRBJ2-5, with TRBD1 matching 7 bases. The tail of the sequence fits TRBJ2-7 better, so the J call may be wrong. This CDR3 is built from 15 residues. The CDR3 DNA reads TGTGCCAGCAGTCATCGGGACAGAGGAACCTACGAGCAGTACTTC. Amino acid sequence: CASSHRDRGTYEQYF.

This clonotype was seen a handful of times. The V call is TRBV5-1, the J call TRBJ2-7; D may be TRBD1 or TRBD2 (5 bases each). The CDR3 contains 16 residues. Germline V lookup: CDR1 SGHRS, CDR2 YFSETQ. V lost 3 bases to trimming and J lost 0 bases, with 16 bases between them. The CDR3 loop reads CASSSSGAPSSYEQYF. Here the CDR3 DNA reads TGCGCCAGCAGCTCCTCCGGGGCCCCTAGCTCCTACGAGCAGTACTTC.

This chain joins TRBV7-2 and TRBJ2-7, with TRBD2 matching 9 bases. J was trimmed by 4 bases and V by 2 bases; bases with no gene match: 6. The V gene's germline CDR1 is SGHTA and CDR2 FQGNSA. This CDR3 has 15 amino acids. CDR3 sequence (DNA): TGTGCCAGCAGCTTAACTCTAGCGGGGTATTACGAGCAGTACTTC. It specifies CASSLTLAGYYEQYF. Full variable domain (rest looked up from reference TRBV7-2 and TRBJ2-7): GAGVSQSPSNKVTEKGKDVELRCDPISGHTALYWYRQSLGQGLEFLIYFQGNSAPDKSGLPSDRFSAERTGGSVSTLTIQRTQQEDSAVYLCASSLTLAGYYEQYFGPGTRLTVT.

The rearrangement links TRBV7-9 to TRBJ2-3; 13 nucleotides align to TRBD2. Trimming at V came to 5 bases and at J to 4 bases, leaving 15 bases not matched to a gene. This CDR3 spans 19 amino acids. CDR1 is SEHNR and CDR2 is FQNEAQ in the germline V gene (reference sequence). The CDR3 DNA reads as TGTGCCAGCAGCCGTAGCATCGAGACTAGCGGGAGGCCTTCAGATACGCAGTATTTT. As protein: CASSRSIETSGRPSDTQYF.